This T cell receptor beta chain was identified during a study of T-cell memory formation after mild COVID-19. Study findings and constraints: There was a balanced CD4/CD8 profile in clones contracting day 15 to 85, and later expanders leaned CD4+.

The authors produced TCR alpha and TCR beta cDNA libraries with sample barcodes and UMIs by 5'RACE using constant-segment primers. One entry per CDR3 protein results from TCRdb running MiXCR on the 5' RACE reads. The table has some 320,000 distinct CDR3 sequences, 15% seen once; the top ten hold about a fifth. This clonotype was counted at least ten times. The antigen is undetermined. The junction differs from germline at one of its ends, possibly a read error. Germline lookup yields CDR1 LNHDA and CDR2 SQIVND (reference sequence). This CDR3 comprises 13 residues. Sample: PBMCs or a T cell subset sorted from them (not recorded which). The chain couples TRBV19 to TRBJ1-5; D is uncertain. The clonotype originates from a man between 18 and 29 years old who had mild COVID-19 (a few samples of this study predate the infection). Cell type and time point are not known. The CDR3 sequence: CASSIDRKQPQHF. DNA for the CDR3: TGTGCCAGTAGTATAGATCGCAAGCAGCCCCAGCATTTT.